The clone carrying this T cell receptor (beta chain) has more than one count but fewer than ten. The target antigen is unknown. From germline, CDR1 is LGHDT and CDR2 YNNKEL (reference sequence). Trimming took off 0 bases at V and 1 base at J, with 4 bases between the two ends. This CDR3 spans 14 amino acids. The data were obtained in a study of identical twins. Study conclusions and caveats: Memory repertoires lacked the insertion deficit that abundant cord blood beta clonotypes showed.

Each CDR3 protein gets one entry after TCRdb re-called the 5' RACE reads with MiXCR. The table lists approximately 620,000 distinct CDR3 sequences, around 8.3% of them singletons, with 0.98% in the top ten. This sample also belongs to another study, concerning yellow fever vaccine responses in identical twins.

This clonotype originated in a woman between 18 and 29 years old in good health. The chain employs TRBV3-1 and TRBJ1-3; D not resolved. The sample consisted of PBMCs. The CDR3 nucleotides are TGTGCCAGCAGCCAAGACCTTTCTGGAAACACCATATATTTT. Translation gives CASSQDLSGNTIYF.